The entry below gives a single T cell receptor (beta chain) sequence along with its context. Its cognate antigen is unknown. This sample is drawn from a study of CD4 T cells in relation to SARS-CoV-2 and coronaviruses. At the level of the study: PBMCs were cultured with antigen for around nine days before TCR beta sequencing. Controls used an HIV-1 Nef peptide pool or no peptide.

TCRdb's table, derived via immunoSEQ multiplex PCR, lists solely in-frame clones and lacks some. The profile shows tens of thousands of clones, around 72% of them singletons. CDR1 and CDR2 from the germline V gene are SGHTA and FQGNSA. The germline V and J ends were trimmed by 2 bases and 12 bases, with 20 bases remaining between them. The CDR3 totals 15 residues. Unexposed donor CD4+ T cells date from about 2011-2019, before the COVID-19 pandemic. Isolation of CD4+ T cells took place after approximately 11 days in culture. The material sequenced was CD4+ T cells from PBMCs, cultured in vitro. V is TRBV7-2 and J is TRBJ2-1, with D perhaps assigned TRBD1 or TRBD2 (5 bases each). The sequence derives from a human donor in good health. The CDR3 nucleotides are TGTGCCAGCAGCTTAAGGGGACCCCGAAACCTGGGGCAGTTCTTC. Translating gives CASSLRGPRNLGQFF.